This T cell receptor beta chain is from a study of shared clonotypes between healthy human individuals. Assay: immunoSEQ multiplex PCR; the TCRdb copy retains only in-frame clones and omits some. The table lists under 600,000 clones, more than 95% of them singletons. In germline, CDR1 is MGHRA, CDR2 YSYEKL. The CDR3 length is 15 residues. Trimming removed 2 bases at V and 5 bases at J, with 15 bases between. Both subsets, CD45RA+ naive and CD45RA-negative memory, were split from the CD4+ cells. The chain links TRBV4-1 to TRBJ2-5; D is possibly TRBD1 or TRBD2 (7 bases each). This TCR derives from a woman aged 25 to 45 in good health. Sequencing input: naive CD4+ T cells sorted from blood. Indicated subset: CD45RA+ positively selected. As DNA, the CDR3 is TGCGCCAGCAGCCAAACCGGACTAGGGGGCGAGACCCAGTACTTC. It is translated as CASSQTGLGGETQYF.